Sequencing of this T cell receptor (beta chain) was carried out in a study of blood T cell repertoires in COVID-19. Assay used: immunoSEQ multiplex PCR; TCRdb lists only in-frame clones, some missing. Of around 100,000 clones listed, over 80% were seen once; the top ten hold 0.8% to 1%. CDR3 length: 14 residues. J gave up 5 bases and V 6 bases, and 5 bases lay outside the gene matches. Germline CDR1 is PRHDT and CDR2 is FYEKMQ (reference sequence). The TCR originated in a woman in her 70s with acute or convalescent COVID-19. The chain joins TRBV13 to TRBJ2-3, with 10 positions matching TRBD2. Sequenced: peripheral blood. The CDR3 DNA reads TGTGCCAGCAGTCAAGCGGGGGGGCAAGATACGCAGTATTTT. Translation gives CASSQAGGQDTQYF.